This T cell receptor (beta chain) derives from a study of T cell responses to AZD1222 COVID-19 vaccine. Study outcomes and limitations: As reported, nearly half of all spike-specific TCRs target variant regions that are unmutated.

Produced via immunoSEQ multiplex PCR; TCRdb's table is partial and in-frame only. This sample has about 150,000 clones, with around nine tenths found just once. As regards this clone: Its antigen is not identified.

Germline V CDR1 and CDR2: SEHNR, FQNEAQ (reference sequence). V lost 5 bases, J lost 4 bases, and 10 bases stayed unmatched. The CDR3 loop spans 15 amino acids. The source of this sequence is an adult in good health. This sequence joins TRBV7-9 and TRBJ1-2, with 7 bases lining up with TRBD1. Sequencing used peripheral blood, obtained on day 0 of AZD1222 vaccination. CDR3 nucleotides: TGTGCCAGCAGCACGCGACAGGGAGAGTCCTATGGCTACACCTTC. This encodes CASSTRQGESYGYTF.